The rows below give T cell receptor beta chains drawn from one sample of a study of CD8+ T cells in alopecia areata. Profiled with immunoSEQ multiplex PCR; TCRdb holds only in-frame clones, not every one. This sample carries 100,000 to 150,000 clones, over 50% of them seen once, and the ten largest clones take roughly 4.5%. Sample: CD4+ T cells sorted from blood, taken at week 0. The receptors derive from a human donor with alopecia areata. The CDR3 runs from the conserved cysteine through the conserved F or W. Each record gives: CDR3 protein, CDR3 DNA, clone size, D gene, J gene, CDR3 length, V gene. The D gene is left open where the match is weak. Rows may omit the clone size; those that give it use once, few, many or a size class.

CDR3: CASSLSGTAYGYTF
DNA: TGTGCCAGCAGTTTATCCGGGACAGCCTATGGCTACACCTTC
size: once
D: TRBD1
J: TRBJ1-2
length: 14
V: TRBV28

CDR3: CASSLVGHPNWQYF
DNA: TGTGCCAGCAGCTTGGTGGGTCACCCCAACTGGCAGTATTTT
size: .
D: .
J: TRBJ2-3
length: 14
V: TRBV5-4

CDR3: CASSTSPRAGGRNEQFF
DNA: TGTGCCAGTAGTACATCCCCCCGAGCGGGAGGGCGAAATGAGCAGTTCTTC
size: .
D: TRBD2
J: TRBJ2-1
length: 17
V: TRBV19

CDR3: CASSLPGQGENSPLHF
DNA: TGTGCCAGCAGCTTGCCAGGACAGGGCGAGAATTCACCCCTCCACTTT
size: .
D: TRBD1
J: TRBJ1-6
length: 16
V: TRBV5-4

CDR3: CASSFTVDYGYTF
DNA: TGCGCCAGCAGCTTCACAGTGGACTATGGCTACACCTTC
size: .
D: .
J: TRBJ1-2
length: 13
V: TRBV5-1

CDR3: CASSLVVGANNQPQHF
DNA: TGTGCCAGCAGCTTAGTAGTGGGGGCCAACAATCAGCCCCAGCATTTT
size: .
D: .
J: TRBJ1-5
length: 16
V: TRBV7-9

CDR3: CASSHRTGDEQYF
DNA: TGTGCCAGCAGCCACCGGACAGGGGACGAGCAGTACTTC
size: few
D: TRBD1
J: TRBJ2-7
length: 13
V: TRBV4-2

CDR3: CASSRTTVYQETQYF
DNA: TGCGCCAGCAGCCGAACGACAGTGTACCAAGAGACCCAGTACTTC
size: .
D: .
J: TRBJ2-5
length: 15
V: TRBV4-1

CDR3: CASSSQTSLDTQYF
DNA: TGTGCCAGCAGCTCACAGACTAGTCTCGATACGCAGTATTTT
size: .
D: .
J: TRBJ2-3
length: 14
V: TRBV7-2

CDR3: CASIRRLGRAEAFF
DNA: TGTGCCAGCATTCGGAGGTTAGGTCGCGCTGAAGCTTTCTTT
size: .
D: .
J: TRBJ1-1
length: 14
V: TRBV27

CDR3: CSGEGAGREQFF
DNA: TGCAGCGGAGAGGGGGCCGGACGAGAGCAGTTCTTC
size: few
D: TRBD1
J: TRBJ2-1
length: 12
V: TRBV29-1

CDR3: CASSLAVATGELFF
DNA: TGTGCCAGCAGCTTAGCTGTTGCCACCGGGGAGCTGTTTTTT
size: .
D: .
J: TRBJ2-2
length: 14
V: TRBV7-2